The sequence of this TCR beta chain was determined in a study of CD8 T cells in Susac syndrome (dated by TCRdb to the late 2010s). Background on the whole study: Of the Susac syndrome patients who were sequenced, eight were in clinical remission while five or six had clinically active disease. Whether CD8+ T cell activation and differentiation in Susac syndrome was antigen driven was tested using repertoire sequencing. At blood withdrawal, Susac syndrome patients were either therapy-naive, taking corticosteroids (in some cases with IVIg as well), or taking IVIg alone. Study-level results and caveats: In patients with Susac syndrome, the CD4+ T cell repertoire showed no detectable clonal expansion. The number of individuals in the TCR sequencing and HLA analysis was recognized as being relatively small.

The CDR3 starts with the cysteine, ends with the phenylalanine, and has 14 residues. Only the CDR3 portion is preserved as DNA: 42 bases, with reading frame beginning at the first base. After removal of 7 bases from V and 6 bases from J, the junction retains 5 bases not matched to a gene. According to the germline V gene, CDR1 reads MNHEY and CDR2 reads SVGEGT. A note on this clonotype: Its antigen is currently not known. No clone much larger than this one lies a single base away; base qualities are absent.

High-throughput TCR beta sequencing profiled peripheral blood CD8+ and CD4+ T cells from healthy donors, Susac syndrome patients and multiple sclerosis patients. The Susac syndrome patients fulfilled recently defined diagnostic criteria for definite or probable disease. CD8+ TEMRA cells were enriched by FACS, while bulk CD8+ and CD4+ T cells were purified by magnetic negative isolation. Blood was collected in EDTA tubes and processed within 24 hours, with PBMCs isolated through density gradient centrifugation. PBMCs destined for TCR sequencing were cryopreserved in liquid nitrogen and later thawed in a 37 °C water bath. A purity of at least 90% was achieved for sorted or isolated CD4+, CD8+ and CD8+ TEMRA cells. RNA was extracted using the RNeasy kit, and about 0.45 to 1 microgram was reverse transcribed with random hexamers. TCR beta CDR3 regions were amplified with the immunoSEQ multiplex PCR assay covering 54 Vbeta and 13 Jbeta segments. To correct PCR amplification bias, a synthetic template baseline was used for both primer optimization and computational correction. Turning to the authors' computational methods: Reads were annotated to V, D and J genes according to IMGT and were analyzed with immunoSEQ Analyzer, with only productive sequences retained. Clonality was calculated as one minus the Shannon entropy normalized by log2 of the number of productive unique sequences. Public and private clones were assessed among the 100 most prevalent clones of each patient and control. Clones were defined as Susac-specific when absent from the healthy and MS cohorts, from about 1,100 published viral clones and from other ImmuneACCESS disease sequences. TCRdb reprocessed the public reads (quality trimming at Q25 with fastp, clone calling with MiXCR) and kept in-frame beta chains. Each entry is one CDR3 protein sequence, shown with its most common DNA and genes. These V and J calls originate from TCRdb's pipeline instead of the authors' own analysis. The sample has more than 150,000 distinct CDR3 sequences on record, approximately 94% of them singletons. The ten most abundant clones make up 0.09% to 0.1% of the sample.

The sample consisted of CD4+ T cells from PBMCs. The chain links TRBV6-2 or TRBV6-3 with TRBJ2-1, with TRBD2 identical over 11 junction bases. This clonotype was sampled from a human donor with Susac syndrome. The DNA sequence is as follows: TGTGCCAGCACCGCTAGCGGGGGGAGCAATGAGCAGTTCTTC. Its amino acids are CASTASGGSNEQFF.